This TCR delta chain was obtained from a study of gamma-delta T cells after stem cell transplantation (dated by TCRdb to 2015 to 2016). Libraries were prepared through RT-PCR. The instrument was an Illumina MiSeq. TCRdb called clones afresh from the public reads with CATT; identical DNA rows were later merged. For this sample there are about 2,900 delta-chain clones; about 31% appear just once. More than 20% of the sample is taken by the ten largest. V has 0 bases trimmed and J has 0 bases trimmed; junction bases matching no gene number 7. From cysteine to phenylalanine, the CDR3 is 19 amino acids long. The DNA shown is the 57-base CDR3, in frame from base 1. CDR1 and CDR2 (GEAIGNYY, EKD) derive from the germline V gene. Compared with the rest of its sample, this clone is medium-sized (0.01 to 0.1%). The antigen this receptor binds is unknown. No per-base quality is available; no much larger clone lies one base away.

The rearranged chain carries TRDV2 and TRDJ3; 7 junctional bases match TRDD3. This clonotype was obtained from a human donor. It is not recorded whose cells these are; they may come from a transplant donor. Sequencing was performed on gamma-delta T cells. CDR3 loop: CACDTAYGGASWDTRQMFF. The DNA sequence is given as TGTGCCTGTGACACCGCGTATGGGGGAGCCTCCTGGGACACCCGACAGATGTTTTTC.